A selection of T cell receptor beta chains follows, all from one sample in a study of CD8 T cells in Susac syndrome. One entry per CDR3 protein, called by TCRdb with MiXCR from the immunoSEQ multiplex PCR reads. The sample includes more than 150,000 distinct CDR3 sequences, roughly 94% of them seen just once. Sequences were obtained from CD8+ T cells from PBMCs. These receptors all stem from a human donor with Susac syndrome. Both conserved end residues are part of each CDR3. The D gene is left open where the match is weak.

v_gene	len	d_gene	CDR3aa
TRBV3-1	17	.	CASSPPFAASSYNEQFF
TRBV20-1	12	.	CSAPDLGDTQYF
TRBV2	13	TRBD2	CASKLAAIYEQYF
TRBV24-1	16	TRBD2	CATSDYRLAGVNEQFF
TRBV5-6	15	.	CASSSTLYDKNIQYF
TRBV29-1	12	.	CSVEELNNEQFF
TRBV3-1	16	TRBD2	CASSQGTSGRTDTQYF
TRBV20-1	14	TRBD1	CSARSGQGKNIQYF
TRBV29-1	15	.	CSVAGGRGSNQPQHF
TRBV6-5	13	.	CASSYGSHLEQFF
TRBV27	14	.	CASSLRGLIYEQYF
TRBV29-1	14	.	CSVDKQPANYGYTF